This T cell receptor (beta chain) comes out of a study of cytomegalovirus exposure and HLA in healthy donors. Remarks on this clone: Antigen: not known.

V lost 4 bases and J lost 1, with 13 bases in between. The germline V gene has CDR1 MNHEY and CDR2 SMNVEV (reference sequence). The CDR3 sequence is 15 residues long. Using immunoSEQ multiplex PCR, the repertoire was profiled, and TCRdb retains in-frame clones only, with some absent. The sample lists more than 80,000 clones; roughly 90% were seen once. Study outcomes and limitations: Researchers counted around 180 TCR beta chains as cytomegalovirus-associated. Generally TCR sequences proved uncommon, though certain public TCRs appeared in numerous donors.

Sequenced input: PBMCs. The rearrangement links TRBV27 to TRBJ1-1; D unresolved. The receptor's source is a woman aged 18-35 years in good health and CMV-seropositive. CDR3 region: CASSSPARRNTEAFF. CDR3 coding DNA: TGTGCCAGCAGTTCCCCGGCACGGAGGAACACTGAAGCTTTCTTT.